This entry describes one T cell receptor beta chain. The antigen is undetermined. This sample is part of a study of blood T cells in healthy people across ages. At the level of the study: For every two T cells, template switching captured about one barcoded beta molecule. Points from the study as a whole: Among long-lived donors, naive CD4+ cells were more numerous and diversity higher than in aged donors.

The people who gave samples were healthy Caucasians from Russia, aged roughly 6 to 95. Trimming removed 5 bases at V and 6 bases at J, with 8 bases between. CDR3 length: 13 amino acids. Per germline, CDR1 MDHEN and CDR2 SYDVKM. Combining a sample-barcoded 5' primer with a J-beta primer mix, a second PCR ran for roughly 7 to 11 cycles. TCRdb passed the 5' RACE reads through MiXCR, listing each CDR3 protein once. The data contain approximately 1,000,000 distinct CDR3 sequences, around two fifths of them singletons. This chain links TRBV28 with TRBJ1-6; D not resolved. Sequencing was performed on blood. The TCR comes from a man aged 18 to 35 in good health. As DNA, the CDR3 is TGTGCCAGCAGTAAGGAAAGTAATTCACCCCTCCACTTT. Translating gives CASSKESNSPLHF.